The 17 T cell receptor beta chains below all came from one sample that was sequenced in a study of regulatory T cells in long-lasting Graves disease. CDR3 regions were amplified by Arm-PCR using iRepertoire HTBI primers to build TCR beta libraries. TCRdb called the multiplex PCR reads again in MiXCR, with one record for every CDR3 protein. The sample lists over 500,000 distinct CDR3 sequences; roughly 15% were seen once. The time point denotes: newly diagnosed GD, antithyroid drugs for less than 3 months. The TCR library was made from RNA extracted from PBMCs. These same data were also listed under a study on T cells in Graves' hyperthyroidism and ophthalmopathy.

The sequencing used peripheral blood mononuclear cells (PBMCs), collected at new diagnosis, from a patient treated with antithyroid drugs. All receptors come from a woman in her twenties or thirties with Graves disease.

This clonotype has at least ten counts. J is TRBJ2-1 and V is TRBV29-1; D unresolved. Germline loops: CDR1 SQVTM, CDR2 ANQGSEA. V lost 4 bases and J lost 4, with 14 bases in between. The CDR3 length is 14 residues. This CDR3 is CSVGGSGTYNEQFF. The CDR3 DNA follows: TGCAGCGTTGGCGGCAGTGGCACATACAATGAGCAGTTCTTC.

The sample holds many counts of this clonotype. The chain employs TRBV6-1 and TRBJ2-1; 7 nucleotides match TRBD1. CDR3 length equals 12 residues. The V and J ends lost 8 bases and 8 bases, in that order; junction bases with no gene match: 6. Germline V gives CDR1 MNHNS, CDR2 SASEGT. The CDR3 DNA sequence: TGTGCCAGCCGACAGGGTAGCTATGAGCAGTTCTTC. As protein: CASRQGSYEQFF.

This clonotype showed up many times. V usage is TRBV20-1 and J usage is TRBJ1-5; 8 bases match TRBD1. The CDR3 runs to 14 residues. Germline loops: CDR1 DFQATT, CDR2 SNEGSKA (reference sequence). Trimming at V came to 6 bases and at J to 4 bases, leaving 8 bases not matched to a gene. The CDR3 protein is CSAPNTGGNQPQHF. In DNA, the CDR3 is TGCAGTGCCCCGAACACAGGGGGGAATCAGCCCCAGCATTTT.

The chain employs TRBV11-2 and TRBJ1-6; TRBD1 agrees at 10 bases. Germline V gene data show CDR1 as SGHAT and CDR2 as FQNNGV. Trimming at V came to 5 bases and at J to 9 bases, leaving 4 bases not matched to a gene. There are 14 residues in the CDR3. CDR3 nucleotide sequence: TGTGCCAGCAGCCCGGGACAGGGGACTTCACCCCTCCACTTT. It encodes CASSPGQGTSPLHF.

The V call is TRBV25-1, the J call TRBJ1-1, with TRBD1 matching over 7 bases. Trimming at V came to 4 bases and at J to 1 base, leaving 3 bases not matched to a gene. Germline V gene data show CDR1 as MGHDK and CDR2 as SYGVNS. The CDR3 sequence is 14 residues long. In nucleotides, the CDR3 is TGTGCCAGCAGTGGACAGGGACCGAACACTGAAGCTTTCTTT. Protein: CASSGQGPNTEAFF.

This sequence joins TRBV7-2 and TRBJ2-3; D possibly corresponds to TRBD2 (6 bases). The CDR3 contains 11 residues. The germline V and J ends were trimmed by 5 bases and 13 bases, with 13 bases remaining between them. From germline, CDR1 is SGHTA and CDR2 FQGNSA. The CDR3 sequence: CASSPGGDEYF. In nucleotides, the CDR3 is TGTGCCAGCAGCCCCGGGGGAGATGAGTATTTT.

This clonotype was observed many times. The chain couples TRBV7-9 to TRBJ2-7, with a tentative D call TRBD1 (6 bases). Germline lookup yields CDR1 SEHNR and CDR2 FQNEAQ (reference sequence). This CDR3 has 14 residues. V was pared by 5 bases and J by 9 bases, with 20 bases between. The CDR3 spells CASSPSRYDRPQYF. The CDR3, as DNA: TGTGCCAGCAGCCCCTCAAGATACGACAGGCCGCAGTACTTC.

At least ten counts were recorded for this clonotype. This sequence joins TRBV5-1 and TRBJ2-5; no reliable D call. Trimming left V 7 bases short and J 1 base short, with 11 bases between. Germline CDR1 is SGHRS and CDR2 is YFSETQ. This CDR3 contains 13 residues. CDR3 bases: TGCGCCAGCCATTGGGCAGCCCAAGAGACCCAGTACTTC. Translating it yields CASHWAAQETQYF.

This clonotype was seen ten or more times. J is TRBJ1-4 and V is TRBV28; tentatively, D is TRBD1 (6 bases). The CDR3 length is 14 residues. V lost 8 bases, J lost 4 bases, and 14 bases lay in between. Germline V gene data show CDR1 as MDHEN and CDR2 as SYDVKM. The CDR3 DNA is TGTGCCAGCGGCCGAGGGGGGTTTAATGAAAAACTGTTTTTT. This sequence encodes CASGRGGFNEKLFF.

In this sample, this clonotype turned up many times. The V and J genes are TRBV2 and TRBJ2-1; D uncertain. V lost 5 bases to trimming and J lost 8 bases, with 10 bases between them. The CDR3 sequence is 12 residues long. Germline lookup yields CDR1 SNHLY and CDR2 FYNNEI. The CDR3 loop is CASSYDFYEQFF. DNA of the CDR3: TGTGCCAGCAGTTATGACTTCTATGAGCAGTTCTTC.

This clonotype has ten or more counts. The chain joins TRBV6-1 to TRBJ2-7; 11 bases are shared with TRBD1. The germline gives CDR1 MNHNS, CDR2 SASEGT. CDR3 length: 16 amino acids. The V segment lost 8 bases and the J segment 2 bases; nucleotides outside the gene matches: 11. DNA for the CDR3: TGTGCCAGCTCAACTACCCCGGGACAGGGGGCCTACGAGCAGTACTTC. Its translation: CASSTTPGQGAYEQYF.

The CDR3 nucleotides read TGTGCCAGTACCTCATCTGCGGGAGGTGGCTACAATGAGCAGTTCTTC. Its protein product is CASTSSAGGGYNEQFF. This chain joins TRBV19 and TRBJ2-1; 8 nucleotides line up with TRBD2. There are 16 residues in the CDR3. Germline CDR1 reads LNHDA; CDR2 reads SQIVND (reference sequence). V shed 7 bases and J 3 bases; nucleotides not matched to a gene: 11.

The chain joins TRBV11-2 to TRBJ2-1; the D gene is possibly TRBD2 (7 bases). Trimming removed 3 bases at V and 6 bases at J, with 24 bases between. Germline-derived CDR1 and CDR2 are SGHAT and FQNNGV. The CDR3 loop spans 18 amino acids. The DNA of the CDR3 is TGTGCCAGCAGCTTGGGCAGGGGAGGGCTAGGGGCTTTCAATGAGCAGTTCTTC. Translation: CASSLGRGGLGAFNEQFF.

The sample holds many counts of this clonotype. This rearrangement joins TRBV28 to TRBJ2-1, with TRBD2 matching 13 bases. This CDR3 is built from 16 residues. Trimming removed 5 bases from V and 9 bases from J; junction bases left unmatched: 10. CDR1 is MDHEN and CDR2 is SYDVKM in the germline V gene. The CDR3 DNA reads as TGTGCCAGCAGTCCAAGACTAGCGGGAGGAGGTGGTGAGCAGTTCTTC. Translating gives CASSPRLAGGGGEQFF.

This clonotype has more than one count but fewer than ten. A read error may account for a junction end that differs from germline. The rearrangement links TRBV6-2 or TRBV6-3 to TRBJ2-3; 9 bases are a match to TRBD1. The CDR3 is 19 amino acids. Per the germline V gene, CDR1 is MNHEY and CDR2 is SVGEGT. The CDR3 loop reads CASNLLGTGPDSGTDTQYF. CDR3 bases: TGCGCCAGCAATTTGTTAGGGACAGGGCCGGACTCTGGCACAGATACGCAGTATTTT.

The table lists this clonotype with many counts. This chain joins TRBV11-1 and TRBJ2-3; no clear D. The ends were cut back, 0 bases at V and 2 bases at J, with 9 bases in the middle. CDR1 is SGHAT, CDR2 FQDESV, per germline (reference sequence). CDR3 length: 15 residues. CDR3 nucleotides: TGTGCCAGCAGCTTAGCCAGGCCCGCCACAGATACGCAGTATTTT. Its protein product is CASSLARPATDTQYF.

The chain employs TRBV30 and TRBJ1-5; D gene unclear. Germline values: CDR1 GTSNPN, CDR2 SVGIG (reference sequence). V was clipped by 2 bases and J by 6 bases, with 20 bases between them. CDR3 length: 16 amino acids. Here the CDR3 reads CAWSLHDPGRVQPQHF. CDR3 DNA sequence: TGTGCCTGGAGTCTCCACGATCCCGGTCGGGTTCAGCCCCAGCATTTT.